These 18 T cell receptor beta chains came from one sample sequenced in a study of blood T cell repertoires in COVID-19. Data came from immunoSEQ multiplex PCR; TCRdb stores just in-frame clones and leaves some out. Of over 120,000 clones listed, around 84% were seen once; the top ten hold roughly 4.8%. The specimen was peripheral blood. These receptors were obtained from a human donor in a cohort sampled during active COVID-19.

Remarks on this clone: This could be a read error, since a much larger clone is one nucleotide away. The same CDR3 arises from other DNA sequences in this sample as well. The V and J genes are TRBV28 and TRBJ2-7, with D perhaps matching TRBD1 (6 bases). The CDR3 has 12 amino acids. Trimming removed 3 bases from V and 3 bases from J, with 6 bases in between. In germline, CDR1 is MDHEN, CDR2 SYDVKM. The CDR3 DNA follows: TGTGCCAGCAGTTTGACAGGCTACGAGCAGTACTTC. Translated: CASSLTGYEQYF.

The rearrangement uses TRBV28 and TRBJ2-7; TRBD1 agrees at 8 bases. This CDR3 is 16 amino acids long. Germline values: CDR1 MDHEN, CDR2 SYDVKM. V lost 1 base, J lost 4 bases, and 9 bases stayed unmatched. The CDR3 loop reads CASSLFPPRQGYEQYF. Here the CDR3 DNA reads TGTGCCAGCAGTTTATTCCCTCCTCGACAGGGGTACGAGCAGTACTTC.

The rearrangement joins TRBV28 to TRBJ2-1; no firm D call. The CDR3 runs to 11 residues. Trimming removed 6 bases from V and 4 bases from J, with 4 bases in between. CDR1 and CDR2 from the germline V gene are MDHEN and SYDVKM. In nucleotides, the CDR3 is TGTGCCAGCAGCCCGTACAATGAGCAGTTCTTC. This sequence encodes CASSPYNEQFF.

The V and J genes are TRBV7-9 and TRBJ1-4, with TRBD1 matching over 7 bases. Losses at the gene ends were 5 bases for V and 7 bases for J; bases not matched to a gene: 10. Germline loops: CDR1 SEHNR, CDR2 FQNEAQ (reference sequence). This CDR3 contains 15 residues. CDR3 sequence reads: CASSLQTGRVEKLFF. The CDR3 nucleotides are TGTGCCAGCAGCCTGCAGACAGGGAGAGTTGAAAAACTGTTTTTT.

The chain links TRBV7-8 to TRBJ2-2, with no clear D. Germline V CDR1 and CDR2: SGHVS, FQNEAQ. The CDR3 spans 14 residues. Trimming shortened V by 5 bases and J by 8 bases, and 15 bases separated the two germline ends. The CDR3 sequence is CASSKRGNVGELFF. Written as DNA, the CDR3 is TGTGCCAGCAGCAAAAGAGGAAATGTAGGGGAGCTGTTTTTT. Full variable domain (outside the CDR3, taken from reference TRBV7-8 and TRBJ2-2): GAGVSQSPRYKVAKRGQDVALRCDPISGHVSLFWYQQALGQGPEFLTYFQNEAQLDKSGLPSDRFFAERPEGSVSTLKIQRTQQEDSAVYLCASSKRGNVGELFFGEGSRLTVL.

The rearrangement links TRBV4-2 to TRBJ2-1, with TRBD2 matching over 15 bases. The germline gives CDR1 LGHNA, CDR2 YNFKEQ. Losses at the gene ends were 1 base for V and 1 base for J; bases not matched to a gene: 5. CDR3 length: 19 residues. The CDR3 loop is CASSQAGLAGGRSYNEQFF. In nucleotides, the CDR3 is TGTGCCAGCAGCCAAGCCGGACTAGCGGGGGGGCGGTCCTACAATGAGCAGTTCTTC.

The chain uses TRBV6-5 and TRBJ1-4; the match to TRBD1 covers 8 bases. Germline lookup yields CDR1 MNHEY and CDR2 SVGAGI. CDR3 length: 16 residues. J was trimmed by 8 bases and V by 0 bases; bases with no gene match: 8. Here the CDR3 DNA reads TGTGCCAGCAGTTACTCGACAGGACAGGGCCACGAAAAACTGTTTTTT. Encoded protein: CASSYSTGQGHEKLFF.

The rearrangement uses TRBV3-1 (or the pseudogene TRBV3-2) and TRBJ1-5; TRBD1 is a possible D gene (5 bases). V was pared by 2 bases and J by 7 bases, with 12 bases between. CDR1 LGHDT and CDR2 YNNKEL come from the germline V gene (reference sequence). CDR3 length: 14 residues. CDR3 protein: CASSQRGPGQPQHF. For the CDR3, the DNA is TGTGCCAGCAGCCAAAGGGGCCCAGGGCAGCCCCAGCATTTT.

The rearrangement joins TRBV5-1 to TRBJ2-1; 9 bases map to TRBD2. CDR1 is SGHRS and CDR2 is YFSETQ in the germline V gene. V gave up 0 bases and J gave up 8 bases; unmatched junction bases: 3. The CDR3 is 14 residues long. Here the CDR3 reads CASSLGRTSDEQFF. The CDR3 DNA reads as TGCGCCAGCAGCTTGGGCCGGACTAGCGATGAGCAGTTCTTC.

In its sample, this clone was seen once. The chain uses TRBV7-8 and TRBJ2-3, with D uncertain. Germline V gives CDR1 SGHVS, CDR2 FQNEAQ. Trimming cost V 4 bases and J 6 bases, with 11 bases left between them. CDR3 size: 13 residues. As DNA, the CDR3 is TGTGCCAGCAGCTCTTTAGACGGGGATACGCAGTATTTT. This gives the protein CASSSLDGDTQYF.

With regard to this clone: The identical CDR3 is also encoded by other nucleotide sequences in the sample. CDR3 loop: CASSSGQGGNTEAFF. The DNA for the CDR3 is TGCGCCAGCAGCTCCGGACAGGGAGGCAACACTGAAGCTTTCTTT. The chain combines TRBV5-1 with TRBJ1-1; 8 nucleotides line up with TRBD1. In germline, CDR1 is SGHRS, CDR2 YFSETQ. The junction had 6 bases not matched to a gene; V was cut back by 3 bases and J by 2 bases. This CDR3 spans 15 amino acids.

The rearrangement links TRBV25-1 to TRBJ1-6; D unresolved. Trimming pared 1 base from V and 5 bases from J, leaving 9 bases between. This CDR3 has 15 amino acids. Germline CDR1 reads MGHDK; CDR2 reads SYGVNS. CDR3 nucleotide sequence: TGTGCCAGCAGTGAATCAAGAGGGAATAATTCACCCCTCCACTTT. Translated: CASSESRGNNSPLHF.

This chain connects TRBV12-5 to TRBJ1-5; unclear D gene. V gave up 6 bases and J gave up 0 bases, with 9 bases separating them. The CDR3 consists of 14 residues. Germline V gene lookup returns CDR1 LGHNT and CDR2 FRNRAP. Written as DNA, the CDR3 is TGTGCTAGTGGCCCTTACACTAGCAATCAGCCCCAGCATTTT. Translated, it gives CASGPYTSNQPQHF. Complete variable domain (other parts from reference TRBV12-5 and TRBJ1-5): DARVTQTPRHKVTEMGQEVTMRCQPILGHNTVFWYRQTMMQGLELLAYFRNRAPLDDSGMPKDRFSAEMPDATLATLKIQPSEPRDSAVYFCASGPYTSNQPQHFGDGTRLSIL.

The V call is TRBV2, the J call TRBJ2-1; 7 nucleotides agree with TRBD1. V dropped 7 bases and J dropped 5; count of bases not matched to a gene: 14. Germline V CDR1 and CDR2: SNHLY, FYNNEI. The CDR3 is 16 amino acids. The CDR3 region is CASIQNPGQPDNEQFF. The CDR3 DNA follows: TGTGCCAGCATCCAGAACCCGGGACAGCCGGACAATGAGCAGTTCTTC. The full variable domain, completed using reference TRBV2 and TRBJ2-1, is EPEVTQTPSHQVTQMGQEVILRCVPISNHLYFYWYRQILGQKVEFLVSFYNNEISEKSEIFDDQFSVERPDGSNFTLKIRSTKLEDSAMYFCASIQNPGQPDNEQFFGPGTRLTVL.

The rearrangement links TRBV7-3 to TRBJ2-7, with 10 bases aligning to TRBD1. The length of the CDR3 is 14 residues. J was trimmed by 7 bases and V by 1 base; bases with no gene match: 4. The germline gives CDR1 SGHTA, CDR2 FQGTGA. The CDR3 protein is CASSLSGQGEEQYF. Here the CDR3 DNA reads TGTGCCAGCAGCTTAAGCGGACAGGGGGAAGAGCAGTACTTC.

The rearrangement links TRBV12-3 or TRBV12-4 to TRBJ2-5; 9 bases align to TRBD2. The CDR3 spans 13 residues. V gave up 6 bases and J gave up 5 bases; unmatched junction bases: 4. CDR3 sequence reads: CASRAGGRETQYF. CDR3 DNA sequence: TGTGCCAGCAGAGCGGGGGGCAGGGAGACCCAGTACTTC.

The chain joins TRBV4-2 to TRBJ2-2, with D unresolved. Germline V CDR1 and CDR2: LGHNA, YNFKEQ. The V gene lost 1 base and the J gene lost 4 bases, with 13 bases spanning the gap. The CDR3 spans 16 residues. Written as DNA, the CDR3 is TGTGCCAGCAGCCAAGCTTCCTACTCGGTCACCGGGGAGCTGTTTTTT. This gives the protein CASSQASYSVTGELFF.

There are a few counts of this clone. V is TRBV5-1 and J is TRBJ1-4, with D possibly TRBD1 on 5 matching bases. Trimming took off 10 bases at V and 4 bases at J, with 14 bases between the two ends. CDR1 is SGHRS, CDR2 YFSETQ, per germline. CDR3 length: 13 residues. The CDR3 reads CASNQGNNEKLFF. CDR3 nucleotides: TGCGCCTCCAACCAGGGAAATAATGAAAAACTGTTTTTT.